Listed here is a single TCR beta chain. Its antigen remains unknown. This entry comes from a study of a mutant IDH1 vaccine in newly diagnosed glioma. This CDR3 is 15 amino acids long. V shed 11 bases and J shed 2 bases, with 19 bases lying between them. Germline-derived CDR1 and CDR2 are SGHTA and FQGNSA. Time point specified: week 47, end of study. The vaccine gave 300 ug of a 20-mer mutant IDH1 peptide subcutaneously per dose. The method was immunoSEQ multiplex PCR; TCRdb's version includes in-frame clones alone and lacks a portion of them. The sample lists tens of thousands of clones, 75% seen once, with about 9.6% in the top ten.

The sequence was obtained from a man aged 35 to 55 with glioma. Sequenced here: PBMCs, sampled from a glioma patient whose treatment included an IDH1 peptide vaccine. The genes are TRBV7-2 and TRBJ2-1, with a tentative D call TRBD1 (5 bases). Here the CDR3 reads CAQGVGSVAYNEQFF. As DNA, the CDR3 is TGTGCCCAAGGGGTGGGATCGGTGGCCTACAATGAGCAGTTCTTC.